This T cell receptor (beta chain) was sequenced for a study of response to subunit inactivated influenza vaccine. TCRdb redid the calling of the RT-PCR reads with MiXCR, one entry per CDR3 protein. The table lists approximately 700,000 distinct CDR3 sequences, around 16% of them singletons. Comment on this clonotype: Its antigen is not known.

Study-level points and caveats: Authors suggested few new T cells are recruited by each seasonal influenza vaccination.

The sequence was collected from a man between 45 and 60 years old who received an inactivated influenza vaccine. The input for sequencing was PBMCs from blood, taken roughly 13 days after vaccination.

The CDR3 nucleotides are TGTGCCAGCAGCTTTTCTAGCACCGGGGAGCTGTTTTTT. Encoded protein: CASSFSSTGELFF. The V and J genes are TRBV7-3 and TRBJ2-2; unclear D gene. Germline V gene lookup returns CDR1 SGHTA and CDR2 FQGTGA. The CDR3 loop spans 13 amino acids. V was clipped by 3 bases and J by 4 bases, with 6 bases between them. The full variable domain, in which reference TRBV7-3 and TRBJ2-2 provide the parts outside the CDR3, is GAGVSQTPSNKVTEKGKYVELRCDPISGHTALYWYRQSLGQGPEFLIYFQGTGAADDSGLPNDRFFAVRPEGSVSTLKIQRTERGDSAVYLCASSFSSTGELFFGEGSRLTVL.